These 17 T cell receptor beta chains came from one sample sequenced in a study of blood T cell repertoires in COVID-19. Repertoires were generated with immunoSEQ multiplex PCR, while TCRdb's copy carries only in-frame clones and drops some. The sample lists fewer than 75,000 clones, more than 75% seen once, with approximately 8.3% in the top ten. Sequencing was done on a sample of peripheral blood. Source of these receptors: a man in his fifties or sixties with active COVID-19.

The chain joins TRBV24-1 to TRBJ1-2; 8 bases are shared with TRBD1. The CDR3 covers 17 residues. V was clipped by 1 base and J by 4 bases; unmatched bases: 10. The germline V gene encodes CDR1 KGHDR and CDR2 SFDVKD. The CDR3 is CATSDFRAGTGGYGYTF. As DNA, the CDR3 is TGTGCCACCAGTGATTTCAGGGCCGGGACAGGAGGCTATGGCTACACCTTC.

The CDR3 region has the DNA TGTGCCAGCAGCCAAGTCTCCGGGGGTGAGCAGTACTTC. It codes for CASSQVSGGEQYF. The rearrangement uses TRBV14 and TRBJ2-7; weak D call: TRBD2 (6 bases). Trimming took 1 base from V and 7 from J, leaving 11 bases between them. The germline V gene has CDR1 SGHDN and CDR2 FVKESK. This CDR3 has 13 residues.

The gene calls are TRBV28 and TRBJ2-5; 8 nucleotides line up with TRBD2. Germline loops: CDR1 MDHEN, CDR2 SYDVKM. The CDR3 totals 15 residues. V shed 3 bases, J shed 1 base, and the junction held 4 bases outside the gene matches. The DNA for the CDR3 is TGTGCCAGCAGTTTGGCCGGGGGGGCCCAAGAGACCCAGTACTTC. Its protein is CASSLAGGAQETQYF.

The genes are TRBV4-3 and TRBJ1-4, with a tentative D call TRBD1 (5 bases). The CDR3 covers 18 residues. Trimming removed 1 base from V and 2 bases from J, with 17 bases in between. The germline CDR1 and CDR2 sequences are LGHNA and YSLEER. In DNA, the CDR3 is TGCGCCAGCAGCCAAGCGGCCTGGGGAGGGGTGACTAATGAAAAACTGTTTTTT. This encodes CASSQAAWGGVTNEKLFF.

The chain couples TRBV7-2 to TRBJ2-3; 10 nucleotides line up with TRBD2. J was trimmed by 0 bases and V by 3 bases; bases with no gene match: 9. The CDR3 extends over 18 amino acids. The V gene's germline CDR1 is SGHTA and CDR2 FQGNSA. The CDR3 spells CASSFFSGGPKSTDTQYF. As DNA, the CDR3 is TGTGCCAGCAGCTTCTTTAGCGGGGGGCCGAAGAGCACAGATACGCAGTATTTT.

The V gene is TRBV27, the J gene TRBJ2-1; 8 nucleotides match TRBD2. Germline V gene data show CDR1 as MNHEY and CDR2 as SMNVEV (reference sequence). V shed 7 bases and J 7 bases; nucleotides not matched to a gene: 12. CDR3 size: 15 residues. The CDR3 DNA sequence: TGTGCCAGCACGGGGTTTGGACTAGCTTTGAATGAGCAGTTCTTC. Protein product: CASTGFGLALNEQFF.

This chain links TRBV29-1 with TRBJ2-1, with D possibly matching TRBD1 (5 bases). This CDR3 comprises 15 residues. From germline, CDR1 is SQVTM and CDR2 ANQGSEA. V was cut by 4 bases and J by 4 bases, with 17 bases left in between. The CDR3 DNA reads as TGCAGCGTTGTCGGGCCTGGGGCGTTTTACAATGAGCAGTTCTTC. Protein sequence: CSVVGPGAFYNEQFF.

The chain links TRBV12-5 to TRBJ2-1; D uncertain. The germline V gene has CDR1 LGHNT and CDR2 FRNRAP. The CDR3 is 12 residues long. V shed 7 bases and J shed 3 bases, with 7 bases lying between them. CDR3 DNA: TGTGCTAGTGCCCTAAACTACAATGAGCAGTTCTTC. Encoded protein: CASALNYNEQFF.

J is TRBJ1-6 and V is TRBV5-6, with a tentative D call TRBD1 (5 bases). The CDR3 has 17 amino acids. CDR1 is SGHDT and CDR2 is YYEEEE in the germline V gene. V lost 0 bases and J lost 5, with 15 bases in between. CDR3 coding DNA: TGTGCCAGCAGCTTGGTAATCGGGGGGAAGAATAATTCACCCCTCCACTTT. Amino acids: CASSLVIGGKNNSPLHF. The variable domain in full, with the rest retrieved from reference TRBV5-6 and TRBJ1-6, is DAGVTQSPTHLIKTRGQQVTLRCSPKSGHDTVSWYQQALGQGPQFIFQYYEEEERQRGNFPDRFSGHQFPNYSSELNVNALLLGDSALYLCASSLVIGGKNNSPLHFGNGTRLTVT.

The chain couples TRBV28 to TRBJ2-7; possible D gene TRBD2, 6 bases. Germline CDR1 MDHEN, CDR2 SYDVKM. V lost 3 bases, J lost 2 bases, and 26 bases lay in between. The CDR3 has 19 residues. The chain's CDR3 is CASSFEAPHRRGPTYEQYF. The CDR3, as DNA: TGTGCCAGCAGTTTTGAGGCCCCACACAGGAGGGGCCCTACCTACGAGCAGTACTTC.

V and J are TRBV28 and TRBJ1-6, with D unclear. Germline CDR1 reads MDHEN; CDR2 reads SYDVKM. CDR3 length equals 14 residues. The ends were cut back, 5 bases at V and 8 bases at J, with 13 bases in the middle. The CDR3 loop reads CASSPRQTHSPLHF. CDR3 sequence (DNA): TGTGCCAGCAGTCCACGGCAGACTCATTCACCCCTCCACTTT.

The chain has TRBV4-2 and TRBJ1-1; D perhaps matches TRBD1 (6 bases). V shed 6 bases and J shed 1 base, with 6 bases lying between them. The length of the CDR3 is 12 residues. The V gene's germline CDR1 is LGHNA and CDR2 YNFKEQ. The CDR3 here is CASRQGNTEAFF. CDR3 nucleotide sequence: TGTGCCAGCAGACAGGGGAACACTGAAGCTTTCTTT.

The chain combines TRBV15 with TRBJ1-3, with D perhaps matching TRBD1 (5 bases). CDR3 size: 14 residues. The V and J ends lost 1 base and 8 bases respectively, with 12 bases between them. Germline assignment: CDR1 LNHNV and CDR2 YYDKDF (reference sequence). DNA for the CDR3: TGTGCCACCAGCAGAGGTCAGGGAAGGGACACCATATATTTT. As protein: CATSRGQGRDTIYF. The full variable domain, in which reference TRBV15 and TRBJ1-3 provide the parts outside the CDR3, is DAMVIQNPRYQVTQFGKPVTLSCSQTLNHNVMYWYQQKSSQAPKLLFHYYDKDFNNEADTPDNFQSRRPNTSFCFLDIRSPGLGDTAMYLCATSRGQGRDTIYFGEGSWLTVV.

The chain is built from TRBV11-2 and TRBJ2-7; D perhaps matches TRBD2 (5 bases). V was clipped by 5 bases and J by 4 bases, with 18 bases between them. The germline gives CDR1 SGHAT, CDR2 FQNNGV. The CDR3 covers 15 residues. CDR3 nucleotide sequence: TGTGCCAGCAGCCCCCGACCACGGGGTTTTTACGAGCAGTACTTC. Protein sequence: CASSPRPRGFYEQYF.

The chain uses TRBV6-1 and TRBJ1-5; D not resolved. V gave up 2 bases and J gave up 7 bases, with 6 bases separating them. The CDR3 spans 12 residues. Germline assignment: CDR1 MNHNS and CDR2 SASEGT. The CDR3 sequence is CASSEPGQPQHF. In nucleotides, the CDR3 is TGTGCCAGCAGTGAACCGGGGCAGCCCCAGCATTTT.

A few counts support this clone. The chain is built from TRBV28 and TRBJ2-7; D ambiguous. Trimming pared 3 bases from V and 5 bases from J, leaving 11 bases between. The CDR3 runs to 13 residues. Germline CDR1 is MDHEN and CDR2 is SYDVKM. CDR3 coding DNA: TGTGCCAGCAGTTTTAGCCCCTTCCACGAGCAGTACTTC. Translating it yields CASSFSPFHEQYF.

This clone ranks as medium-sized (0.01 to 0.1%). This chain joins TRBV12-3 or TRBV12-4 and TRBJ2-7, with a tentative D call TRBD2 (7 bases). This CDR3 spans 13 amino acids. The V gene lost 4 bases and the J gene lost 4 bases, with 11 bases spanning the gap. The chain's CDR3 is CASSWGGAYEQYF. DNA of the CDR3: TGTGCCAGCAGTTGGGGGGGCGCTTACGAGCAGTACTTC.